This T cell receptor beta chain was captured by sequencing in a study of T cell repertoires in cytomegalovirus infection. Note on this clonotype: Antigen unknown.

The V gene lost 4 bases and the J gene lost 2 bases, with 16 bases spanning the gap. Germline CDR1 SGHNT, CDR2 YYREEE (reference sequence). This CDR3 spans 16 amino acids. MiXCR was run by TCRdb on the reads, yielding one entry per CDR3 protein. This sample yields approximately 910,000 distinct CDR3 sequences, of which around 30% are seen a single time; 11% to 15% belongs to the top ten. This sequence originates from a human donor in good health (CMV status not recorded). Some clones in this sample may be carry-over from other donors' samples. The chain has TRBV5-4 and TRBJ2-1, with D maybe TRBD1 (6 bases). This sample comprised cultured CD8+ T cells from PBMCs, obtained from culture after CMV antigen stimulation. This chain's CDR3 is CASSPAQGTPYNEQFF. The CDR3 DNA is TGTGCCAGCAGCCCAGCCCAGGGGACCCCCTACAATGAGCAGTTCTTC.